Below, 17 T cell receptor beta chains from the same sample are listed, as sequenced in a study of T-cell reconstitution after alpha-beta-depleted transplantation in children. Unique molecular identifiers were used in preparing the TCRbeta library. TCRdb ran MiXCR on the PCR reads and lists one entry per CDR3 protein. The repertoire holds 300,000 to 350,000 distinct CDR3 sequences, with roughly 25% as singletons. The sample in question was PBMCs, mostly from graft donor cells, obtained 180 days after TCRalphabeta/CD19-depleted stem cell transplant. The receptors here all came from a male patient younger than 18 who had a stem cell transplant for acute lymphoblastic leukemia, so the T cells may come from the graft donor.

The rearrangement joins TRBV11-2 to TRBJ2-1; D not certain. Germline values: CDR1 SGHAT, CDR2 FQNNGV. The V gene lost 4 bases and the J gene lost 11 bases, with 15 bases spanning the gap. The CDR3 contains 13 residues. CDR3 bases: TGTGCCAGCAGCTCGTTCTCCGGCGGCAAGCAGTTCTTC. Translating it yields CASSSFSGGKQFF.

This clonotype was seen more than once but under ten times. This sequence joins TRBV4-2 and TRBJ2-7; 7 nucleotides match TRBD2. The J segment lost 2 bases and the V segment lost 0 bases, leaving 4 bases of the junction unmatched. The V gene's germline CDR1 is LGHNA and CDR2 YNFKEQ. CDR3 length: 15 residues. The CDR3 reads CASSQDLAGAYEQYF. In DNA, the CDR3 is TGTGCCAGCAGCCAAGATCTTGCGGGGGCCTACGAGCAGTACTTC.

V is TRBV7-3 and J is TRBJ2-1; TRBD2 is a possible D gene (7 bases). The germline V gene has CDR1 SGHTA and CDR2 FQGTGA. The V gene lost 5 bases and the J gene lost 3 bases, with 20 bases spanning the gap. The CDR3 has 17 amino acids. CDR3 bases: TGTGCCAGCAGCCCCTGGGGGGGGCCCTTGAGCTACAATGAGCAGTTCTTC. It translates to CASSPWGGPLSYNEQFF.

V gene TRBV5-8 combines with J gene TRBJ2-5; D possibly corresponds to TRBD1 (6 bases). The CDR3 totals 17 residues. The germline gives CDR1 SGHTS, CDR2 YDEGEE. Trimming removed 3 bases from V and 3 bases from J, with 21 bases in between. The CDR3 spells CASSSGQRAWGKETQYF. CDR3 DNA sequence: TGTGCCAGCAGCTCCGGACAGAGGGCATGGGGCAAAGAGACCCAGTACTTC.

This sequence joins TRBV12-3 or TRBV12-4 and TRBJ1-1, with D perhaps matching TRBD1 (6 bases). The CDR3 is 15 residues long. The ends were cut back, 3 bases at V and 3 bases at J, with 14 bases in the middle. In DNA form, the CDR3 reads TGTGCCAGCAGTTTTGGGGGCTTAGGTGACACTGAAGCTTTCTTT. Its translation is CASSFGGLGDTEAFF.

The genes are TRBV5-1 and TRBJ2-1; no clear D. The germline CDR1 and CDR2 sequences are SGHRS and YFSETQ. V was clipped by 4 bases and J by 6 bases, with 23 bases between them. The CDR3 extends over 17 amino acids. The CDR3 DNA reads as TGCGCCAGCAGCGGGCGAGTGGCGGTAATAGGCGGCAATGAGCAGTTCTTC. Amino acids: CASSGRVAVIGGNEQFF.

This sequence joins TRBV7-2 and TRBJ2-3, with D unclear. Germline V gene lookup returns CDR1 SGHTA and CDR2 FQGNSA. The length of the CDR3 is 16 residues. Trimming removed 5 bases at V and 0 bases at J, with 15 bases between. The CDR3 region is CASSISPWPSTDTQYF. In nucleotides, the CDR3 is TGTGCCAGCAGCATAAGTCCCTGGCCTAGCACAGATACGCAGTATTTT.

The rearrangement links TRBV9 to TRBJ2-7, with D maybe TRBD2 (6 bases). V was shortened by 3 bases and J by 3 bases, with 13 bases between the two germline ends. The CDR3 consists of 14 residues. Per the germline V gene, CDR1 is SGDLS and CDR2 is YYNGEE. Written as DNA, the CDR3 is TGTGCCAGCAGCGGAGGCGGAGGGGACTACGAGCAGTACTTC. Translating gives CASSGGGGDYEQYF.

This clonotype was counted between two and nine times. The chain joins TRBV5-6 to TRBJ2-1; perhaps TRBD2 as D (6 bases). The V gene's germline CDR1 is SGHDT and CDR2 YYEEEE. V dropped 2 bases and J dropped 4 bases, with 13 bases sitting between them. The CDR3 runs 15 residues. CDR3 coding DNA: TGTGCCAGCAGCTTAGGAGGGAGAGGATACAATGAGCAGTTCTTC. Encoded protein: CASSLGGRGYNEQFF.

The chain links TRBV9 to TRBJ1-5; D unresolved. CDR1 SGDLS and CDR2 YYNGEE come from the germline V gene. This CDR3 spans 15 amino acids. V was pared by 0 bases and J by 3 bases, with 10 bases between. DNA of the CDR3: TGTGCCAGCAGCGTAGGTAAAGGGAACAATCAGCCCCAGCATTTT. Amino acid sequence: CASSVGKGNNQPQHF. The full variable domain, rest sourced from reference TRBV9 and TRBJ1-5, is DSGVTQTPKHLITATGQRVTLRCSPRSGDLSVYWYQQSLDQGLQFLIQYYNGEERAKGNILERFSAQQFPDLHSELNLSSLELGDSALYFCASSVGKGNNQPQHFGDGTRLSIL.

This clonotype was found a few times. The rearrangement uses TRBV19 and TRBJ2-2; 8 bases match TRBD2. The CDR3 covers 14 residues. Germline V lookup: CDR1 LNHDA, CDR2 SQIVND (reference sequence). The CDR3 DNA follows: TGTGCAGCGGGGGTGAAAACGAACACCGGGGAGCTGTTTTTT. This encodes CAAGVKTNTGELFF.

The table lists this clonotype with a few counts. V is TRBV5-1 and J is TRBJ1-4; D remains unclear. CDR3 size: 13 residues. Germline CDR1 is SGHRS and CDR2 is YFSETQ. V was shortened by 7 bases and J by 1 base, with 8 bases between the two germline ends. CDR3 sequence: CASATRTNEKLFF. The CDR3 DNA follows: TGCGCCAGCGCTACTAGAACTAATGAAAAACTGTTTTTT.

This clonotype was detected a few times. The chain carries TRBV29-1 and TRBJ2-7; D possibly matches TRBD1 or TRBD2 (5 bases each). Germline V lookup: CDR1 SQVTM, CDR2 ANQGSEA. V was clipped by 2 bases and J by 0 bases, with 11 bases between them. This CDR3 is 14 amino acids long. The CDR3 sequence is CSVESGSSSYEQYF. The CDR3 region has the DNA TGCAGCGTTGAATCAGGGAGTTCCTCCTACGAGCAGTACTTC.

J is TRBJ2-5 and V is TRBV7-2, with D possibly called TRBD1 or TRBD2 (6 bases each). V was cut by 6 bases and J by 5 bases, with 16 bases left in between. The CDR3 has 14 residues. Germline V gene sequence: CDR1 SGHTA, CDR2 FQGNSA. As DNA, the CDR3 is TGTGCCAGCAGGTTTGGGGGGCTCTTGGAGACCCAGTACTTC. Its translation: CASRFGGLLETQYF.

This clonotype showed up just a few times. The chain is built from TRBV5-1 and TRBJ1-2, with 8 bases matching TRBD1. The length of the CDR3 is 14 residues. V lost 5 bases and J lost 0; bases outside the gene matches: 3. Germline V lookup: CDR1 SGHRS, CDR2 YFSETQ. The CDR3 spells CASRIQGANYGYTF. The CDR3 DNA follows: TGCGCCAGCAGGATACAGGGGGCTAACTATGGCTACACCTTC.

The sample holds a few counts of this clonotype. This sequence joins TRBV5-1 and TRBJ2-3; D uncertain. From germline, CDR1 is SGHRS and CDR2 YFSETQ. CDR3 length equals 15 residues. Between the trimmed V and J ends, which lost 3 bases and 4 bases, there was a span of 15 bases. CDR3 in DNA: TGCGCCAGCAGCTCCCTACAGCCAGGAGCAGATACGCAGTATTTT. Its translation: CASSSLQPGADTQYF.

The gene calls are TRBV7-2 and TRBJ2-1; D is ambiguous. The CDR3 extends over 14 amino acids. Trimming stripped 3 bases from V and 3 bases from J, with 9 bases between. Germline CDR1 is SGHTA and CDR2 is FQGNSA. The CDR3 sequence is CASSFFSVYNEQFF. CDR3 nucleotide sequence: TGTGCCAGCAGCTTTTTCTCGGTCTACAATGAGCAGTTCTTC.